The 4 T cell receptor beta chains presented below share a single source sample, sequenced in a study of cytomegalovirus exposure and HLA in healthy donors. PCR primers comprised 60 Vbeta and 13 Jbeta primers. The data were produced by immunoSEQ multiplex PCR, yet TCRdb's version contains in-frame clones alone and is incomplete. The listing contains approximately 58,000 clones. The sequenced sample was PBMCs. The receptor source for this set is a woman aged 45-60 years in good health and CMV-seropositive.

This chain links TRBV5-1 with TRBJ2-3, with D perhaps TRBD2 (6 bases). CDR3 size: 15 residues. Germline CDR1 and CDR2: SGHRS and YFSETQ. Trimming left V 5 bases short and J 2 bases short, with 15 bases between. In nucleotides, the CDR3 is TGCGCCAGCAGGTGGACCGGCGGGGCCACAGATACGCAGTATTTT. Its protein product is CASRWTGGATDTQYF. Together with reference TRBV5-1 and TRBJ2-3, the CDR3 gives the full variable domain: KAGVTQTPRYLIKTRGQQVTLSCSPISGHRSVSWYQQTPGQGLQFLFEYFSETQRNKGNFPGRFSGRQFSNSRSEMNVSTLELGDSALYLCASRWTGGATDTQYFGPGTRLTVL.

The CDR3 region has the DNA TGTGCCAGCACCTCTCAGGGGGCTGGGGACAACTATGGCTACACCTTC. Translation: CASTSQGAGDNYGYTF. This chain connects TRBV28 to TRBJ1-2; 8 bases align to TRBD1. This CDR3 has 16 amino acids. Germline-derived CDR1 and CDR2 are MDHEN and SYDVKM. The V and J ends lost 7 bases and 2 bases, in that order; junction bases with no gene match: 12.

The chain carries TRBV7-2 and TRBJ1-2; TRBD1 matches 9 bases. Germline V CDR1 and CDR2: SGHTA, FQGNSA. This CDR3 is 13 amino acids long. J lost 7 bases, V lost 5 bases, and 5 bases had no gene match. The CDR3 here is CASSQQGAGGYTF. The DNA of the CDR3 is TGTGCCAGCAGCCAACAGGGGGCAGGTGGCTACACCTTC.

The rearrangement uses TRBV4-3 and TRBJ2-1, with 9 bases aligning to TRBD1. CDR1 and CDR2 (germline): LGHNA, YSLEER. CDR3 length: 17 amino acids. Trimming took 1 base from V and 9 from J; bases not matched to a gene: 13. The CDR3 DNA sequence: TGCGCCAGCAGCCAAGGATACAGGACAGGGGTCCTGTTTGAGCAGTTCTTC. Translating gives CASSQGYRTGVLFEQFF.